This TCR beta chain was observed in a study of Graves' ophthalmopathy and Graves' hyperthyroidism. Germline V lookup: CDR1 SGHDN, CDR2 FVKESK. CDR3 size: 16 residues. V lost 3 bases to trimming and J lost 5 bases, with 19 bases between them. In this sample, this clonotype turned up a few times. Researchers classed hyperthyroidism as stable given no ophthalmopathy within 18 months of follow-up. The study recruited hyperthyroidism patients aged 18 to 65 who were newly diagnosed, under 2 months' duration. Diagnosis was based on clinical symptoms, serum thyroxine, TRAb, thyroid ultrasound and orbital computed tomography. Amplification of the TCR beta CDR3 regions used RNA transcripts (as template). First-round RT-PCR employed HTBI primers, with a second-round multiplex PCR after it. TCRdb recomputed calls from the multiplex PCR reads with MiXCR, one row per CDR3 protein. This table holds roughly 350,000 distinct CDR3 sequences, 17% found once.

The rearrangement links TRBV14 to TRBJ2-5; perhaps D is TRBD1 or TRBD2 (6 bases each). The receptor was derived from an adult woman with stable Graves' hyperthyroidism. Specimen: peripheral blood. The CDR3 reads CASSQRFVRGRETQYF. For the CDR3, the DNA is TGTGCCAGCAGCCAGCGGTTCGTGAGGGGGAGGGAGACCCAGTACTTC.